Below, one TCR beta chain is given with its context. This specimen comes from a study of blood T cell repertoires in COVID-19. V was clipped by 2 bases and J by 3 bases; unmatched bases: 3. The CDR3 is made up of 14 amino acids. Per germline, CDR1 SNHLY and CDR2 FYNNEI. This table comes from immunoSEQ multiplex PCR, and its TCRdb copy is limited to in-frame clones, with some not included. The table shows nearly 250,000 clones, with about 87% occurring only once. Sequencing input: PBMCs or T cells enriched from blood (not recorded which). This clonotype was sampled from a middle-aged man who had been exposed to COVID-19. The genes are TRBV2 and TRBJ2-5, with TRBD2 matching over 7 bases. This chain's CDR3 is CASSEILAEETQYF. DNA for the CDR3: TGTGCCAGCAGTGAAATCCTAGCGGAAGAGACCCAGTACTTC.